This entry is about one T cell receptor beta chain. This entry is derived from a study of blood T cell repertoires in COVID-19. Study details: Acute and convalescent COVID-19 samples came from the United States, Italy and Spain. T cells, B-cell-depleted T cells, or PBMCs provided the cDNA or gDNA that served as material.

The CDR3 spans 13 residues. The germline V gene has CDR1 SGDLS and CDR2 YYNGEE. Germline trimming cut 4 bases from V and 7 bases from J; bases unmatched to any gene: 7. Authors' data handling: Reference gene primer amplification yielded estimated nucleated cell counts. Repertoires were generated with immunoSEQ multiplex PCR, while TCRdb's copy carries only in-frame clones and drops some. V, J and clone size reflect that table, while D and trimming were determined from the DNA. The sample has fewer than 150,000 clones; approximately 86% are singletons. The TCR originated in a woman aged 50 to 60 who had recovered from COVID-19. The chain recombines TRBV9 with TRBJ1-1, with 7 bases lining up with TRBD1. The sequenced sample consisted of peripheral blood. The CDR3 region is CASSPRGPNEAFF. In DNA, the CDR3 is TGTGCCAGCAGCCCGAGGGGGCCTAATGAAGCTTTCTTT.